The present T cell receptor beta chain was sequenced within a study of shared clonotypes between healthy human individuals. Study conclusions and caveats: The study found lower generation probabilities in non-shared clonotypes than in those shared by all four donors. Blood was the only sampled material, and tissue repertoires likely differ.

Details on this clone: What it recognizes is unknown.

Germline V gene sequence: CDR1 SNHLY, CDR2 FYNNEI. Trimming stripped 6 bases from V and 2 bases from J, with 14 bases between. The CDR3 is made up of 14 amino acids. The table came from immunoSEQ multiplex PCR; TCRdb's copy has only in-frame clones and leaves some out. The sample has about 2,200,000 clones, about 93% seen once. Naive CD8 cells lacked CD45RO and underwent positive selection for CCR7, leaving out terminally differentiated effector memory CD45RA+ cells. This chain uses TRBV2 with TRBJ2-7; a weak D match, TRBD1 (5 bases). Sequencing was performed on naive CD8+ T cells from PBMCs. This receptor was taken from a man aged 18 to 30 in good health. Some clones in this sample may be carry-over from other donors' samples. CDR3 in DNA: TGTGCCAGCAGACAGGATACACCAGCCTACGAGCAGTACTTC. Translating gives CASRQDTPAYEQYF.